Below are 8 T cell receptor beta chains sequenced from a single sample in a study of blood T cell repertoires in COVID-19. Method: immunoSEQ multiplex PCR; TCRdb's copy keeps in-frame clones and lacks some. The table has fewer than 300,000 clones, 70% to 90% seen once. Material for sequencing was peripheral blood. The receptors here all came from a man over 45 with COVID-19, enrolled during active disease.

The V gene is TRBV27, the J gene TRBJ1-3; 10 nucleotides agree with TRBD1. With 6 bases clipped from V and 0 bases from J, the junction kept 5 bases outside the gene matches. Germline loops: CDR1 MNHEY, CDR2 SMNVEV (reference sequence). This CDR3 is 16 amino acids long. The CDR3 sequence: CASRRQGANSGNTIYF. CDR3 nucleotides: TGTGCCAGCAGGAGACAGGGGGCGAACTCTGGAAACACCATATATTTT.

The rearrangement uses TRBV9 and TRBJ2-2; 8 bases are a match to TRBD2. The CDR3 has 15 residues. Germline CDR1 SGDLS, CDR2 YYNGEE. The junction had 9 bases not matched to a gene; V was cut back by 7 bases and J by 4 bases. The CDR3 DNA sequence: TGTGCCAGCGAAGGAACTAGCGGCGGCACCGGGGAGCTGTTTTTT. Its protein product is CASEGTSGGTGELFF.

Comment on this clone: Different DNA sequences within this sample yield the same CDR3. This chain uses TRBV19 with TRBJ1-1; 7 bases map to TRBD1. The V and J ends lost 4 bases and 4 bases, in that order; junction bases with no gene match: 6. CDR1 and CDR2 from the germline V gene are LNHDA and SQIVND (reference sequence). The CDR3 is 14 amino acids. CDR3 bases: TGTGCCAGTAGTACCAGACAGGGTGGCACTGAAGCTTTCTTT. The encoded protein is CASSTRQGGTEAFF.

J is TRBJ1-2 and V is TRBV18; tentatively, D is TRBD1 (6 bases). CDR3 length: 17 residues. V was trimmed by 1 base and J by 4 bases, leaving 19 bases between them. The germline V gene has CDR1 KGHSH and CDR2 LQKENI. The CDR3 sequence: CASSPQQLQGRGYGYTF. The CDR3 DNA reads TGTGCCAGCTCACCACAACAATTACAGGGTAGGGGCTATGGCTACACCTTC.

V and J are TRBV10-3 and TRBJ1-2; a weak D match, TRBD1 (6 bases). CDR1 and CDR2 (germline): ENHRY, SYGVKD. CDR3 length equals 14 residues. Trimming removed 5 bases from V and 2 bases from J, with 12 bases in between. The CDR3 DNA sequence: TGTGCCATCAGTAGCCGGGACACAAACTATGGCTACACCTTC. Translated: CAISSRDTNYGYTF.

V and J are TRBV2 and TRBJ2-1; 8 bases map to TRBD2. V dropped 6 bases and J dropped 4; count of bases not matched to a gene: 8. This CDR3 is 15 amino acids long. From germline, CDR1 is SNHLY and CDR2 FYNNEI. Here the CDR3 reads CASRRGGKEYNEQFF. The CDR3 DNA sequence: TGTGCCAGCAGACGGGGGGGGAAGGAATACAATGAGCAGTTCTTC.

The chain joins TRBV28 to TRBJ1-1; 11 nucleotides agree with TRBD1. Germline V gene sequence: CDR1 MDHEN, CDR2 SYDVKM. The J segment lost 4 bases and the V segment lost 6 bases, leaving 7 bases of the junction unmatched. The CDR3 has 15 residues. The CDR3 loop is CASRTRDRGITEAFF. CDR3 DNA: TGTGCCAGCAGAACCCGGGACAGGGGGATCACTGAAGCTTTCTTT.

The chain combines TRBV29-1 with TRBJ2-1, with 9 nucleotides matching TRBD2. The CDR3 has 14 residues. Germline lookup yields CDR1 SQVTM and CDR2 ANQGSEA. Unmatched junction bases numbered 7, after V lost 7 bases and J lost 3 bases. Written as DNA, the CDR3 is TGCAGCGCCCTTAGCGGGAGTGTCTACAATGAGCAGTTCTTC. The encoded protein is CSALSGSVYNEQFF.